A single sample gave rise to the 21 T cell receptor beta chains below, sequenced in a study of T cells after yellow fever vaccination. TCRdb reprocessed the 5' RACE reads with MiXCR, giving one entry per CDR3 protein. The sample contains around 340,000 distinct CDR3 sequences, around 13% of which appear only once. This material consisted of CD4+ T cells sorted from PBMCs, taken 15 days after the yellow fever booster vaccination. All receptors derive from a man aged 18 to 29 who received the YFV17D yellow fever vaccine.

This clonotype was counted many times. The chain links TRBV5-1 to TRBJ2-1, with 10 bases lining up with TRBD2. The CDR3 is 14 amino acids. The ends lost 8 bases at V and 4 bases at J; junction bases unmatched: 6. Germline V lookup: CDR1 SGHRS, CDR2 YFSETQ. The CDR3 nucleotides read TGCGCCAGTGGAGCGGGGGGGCGATACAATGAGCAGTTCTTC. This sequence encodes CASGAGGRYNEQFF. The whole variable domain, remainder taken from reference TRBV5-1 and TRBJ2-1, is KAGVTQTPRYLIKTRGQQVTLSCSPISGHRSVSWYQQTPGQGLQFLFEYFSETQRNKGNFPGRFSGRQFSNSRSEMNVSTLELGDSALYLCASGAGGRYNEQFFGPGTRLTVL.

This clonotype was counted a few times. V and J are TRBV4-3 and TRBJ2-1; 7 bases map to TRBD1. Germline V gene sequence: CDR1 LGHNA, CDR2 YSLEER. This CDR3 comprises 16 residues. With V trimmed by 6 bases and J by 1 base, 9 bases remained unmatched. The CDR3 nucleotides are TGCGCCAGCAGACGGGACAGCGTGGTTTCCTACAATGAGCAGTTCTTC. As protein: CASRRDSVVSYNEQFF.

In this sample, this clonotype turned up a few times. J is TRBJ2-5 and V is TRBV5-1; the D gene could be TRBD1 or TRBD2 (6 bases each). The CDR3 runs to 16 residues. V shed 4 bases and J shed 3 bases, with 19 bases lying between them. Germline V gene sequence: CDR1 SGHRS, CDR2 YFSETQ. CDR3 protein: CASSRQRGGGEETQYF. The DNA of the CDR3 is TGCGCCAGCAGCCGGCAGCGCGGAGGGGGTGAAGAGACCCAGTACTTC.

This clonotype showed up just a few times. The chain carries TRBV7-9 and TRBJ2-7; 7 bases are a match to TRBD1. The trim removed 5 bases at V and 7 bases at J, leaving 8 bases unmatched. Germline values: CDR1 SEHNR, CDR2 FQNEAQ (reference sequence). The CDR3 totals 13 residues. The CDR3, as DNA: TGTGCCAGCAGCGTGACAGGGTACGAGGAGCAGTACTTC. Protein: CASSVTGYEEQYF.

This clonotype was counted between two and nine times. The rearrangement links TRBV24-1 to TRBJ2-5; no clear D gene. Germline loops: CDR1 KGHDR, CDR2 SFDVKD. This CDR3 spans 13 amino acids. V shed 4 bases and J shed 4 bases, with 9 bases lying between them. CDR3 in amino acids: CATSEIPGETQYF. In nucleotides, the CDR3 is TGTGCCACCAGTGAAATCCCAGGAGAGACCCAGTACTTC.

In DNA form, the CDR3 reads TGTGCCAGCAGCCCCCTCCCCGGGGCCGGGGCCGGGGAGCTGTTTTTT. Encoded protein: CASSPLPGAGAGELFF. The chain uses TRBV14 and TRBJ2-2; either TRBD1 or TRBD2 may supply D (5 bases each). The CDR3 covers 16 residues. V was pared by 4 bases and J by 6 bases, with 18 bases between. Germline V gives CDR1 SGHDN, CDR2 FVKESK.

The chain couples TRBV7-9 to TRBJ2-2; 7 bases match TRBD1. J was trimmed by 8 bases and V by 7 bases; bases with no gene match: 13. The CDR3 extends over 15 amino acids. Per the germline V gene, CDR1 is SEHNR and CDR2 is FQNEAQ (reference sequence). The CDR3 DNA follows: TGTGCCAGCACCCTCGGGACAGTCGATCAGGGGGAGCTGTTTTTT. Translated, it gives CASTLGTVDQGELFF.

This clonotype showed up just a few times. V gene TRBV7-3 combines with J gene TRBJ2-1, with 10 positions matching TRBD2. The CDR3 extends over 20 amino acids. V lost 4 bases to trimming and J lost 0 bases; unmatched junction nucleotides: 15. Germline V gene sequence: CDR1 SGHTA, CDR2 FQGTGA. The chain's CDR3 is CASSSLGSGGPLSSYNEQFF. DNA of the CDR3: TGTGCCAGCAGCTCCCTTGGTAGCGGGGGGCCGTTGAGCTCCTACAATGAGCAGTTCTTC.

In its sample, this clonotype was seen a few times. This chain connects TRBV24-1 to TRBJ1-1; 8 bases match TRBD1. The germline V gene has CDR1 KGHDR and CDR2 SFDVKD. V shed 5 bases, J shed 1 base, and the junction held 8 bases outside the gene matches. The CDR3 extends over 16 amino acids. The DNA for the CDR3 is TGTGCCACCAGTGGTCCCACAGGGGGGGAGAACACTGAAGCTTTCTTT. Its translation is CATSGPTGGENTEAFF.

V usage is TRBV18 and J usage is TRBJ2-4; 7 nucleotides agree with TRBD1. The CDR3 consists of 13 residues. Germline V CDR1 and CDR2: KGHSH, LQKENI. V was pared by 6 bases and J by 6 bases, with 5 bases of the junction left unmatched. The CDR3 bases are TGTGCCAGCTCCACAGGGGATGGAAACATTCAGTACTTC. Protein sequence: CASSTGDGNIQYF.

This CDR3 reads CASSFATARGTEAFF. The CDR3 coding sequence is TGCGCCAGCAGCTTCGCCACGGCGAGGGGGACTGAAGCTTTCTTT. The J gene is TRBJ1-1, the V gene TRBV5-1; a weak D match, TRBD1 (6 bases). In germline, CDR1 is SGHRS, CDR2 YFSETQ. V was pared by 2 bases and J by 5 bases, with 16 bases between. The CDR3 totals 15 residues.

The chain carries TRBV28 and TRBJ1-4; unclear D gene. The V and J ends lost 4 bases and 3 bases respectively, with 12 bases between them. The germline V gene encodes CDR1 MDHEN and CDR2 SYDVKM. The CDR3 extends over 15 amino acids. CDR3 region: CASSSSPTSNEKLFF. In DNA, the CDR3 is TGTGCCAGCAGTTCTTCCCCCACATCTAATGAAAAACTGTTTTTT.

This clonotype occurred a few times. The CDR3 spells CASSVTGDNEQFF. The DNA for the CDR3 is TGTGCCAGCAGTGTCACAGGGGACAATGAGCAGTTCTTC. The genes are TRBV6-1 and TRBJ2-1, with 7 bases matching TRBD1. Losses at the gene ends were 4 bases for V and 5 bases for J; bases not matched to a gene: 2. Looked up from germline, CDR1 is MNHNS and CDR2 is SASEGT. CDR3 size: 13 residues.

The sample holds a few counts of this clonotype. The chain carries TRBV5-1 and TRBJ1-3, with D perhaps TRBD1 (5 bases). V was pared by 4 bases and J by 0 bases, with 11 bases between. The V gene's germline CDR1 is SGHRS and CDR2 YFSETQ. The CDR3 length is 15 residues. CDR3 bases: TGCGCCAGCAGCGACAGAGCGGACTCTGGAAACACCATATATTTT. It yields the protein CASSDRADSGNTIYF.

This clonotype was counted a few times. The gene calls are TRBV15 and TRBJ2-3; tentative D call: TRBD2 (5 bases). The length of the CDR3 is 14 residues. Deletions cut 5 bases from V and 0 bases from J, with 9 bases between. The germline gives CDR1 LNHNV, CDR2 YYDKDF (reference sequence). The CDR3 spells CATSPRGSTDTQYF. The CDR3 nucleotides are TGTGCCACCAGCCCCCGCGGGAGCACAGATACGCAGTATTTT.

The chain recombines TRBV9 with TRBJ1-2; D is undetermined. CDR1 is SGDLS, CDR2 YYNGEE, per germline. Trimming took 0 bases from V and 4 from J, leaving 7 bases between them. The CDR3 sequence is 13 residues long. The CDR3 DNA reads TGTGCCAGCAGCGTAGACAGCAGCTATGGCTACACCTTC. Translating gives CASSVDSSYGYTF.

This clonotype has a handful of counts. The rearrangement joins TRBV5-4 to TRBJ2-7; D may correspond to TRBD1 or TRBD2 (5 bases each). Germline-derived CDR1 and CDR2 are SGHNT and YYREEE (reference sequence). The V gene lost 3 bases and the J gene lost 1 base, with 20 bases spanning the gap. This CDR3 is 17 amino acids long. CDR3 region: CASSSPWGTGKSYEQYF. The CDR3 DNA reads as TGTGCCAGCAGCTCTCCATGGGGCACGGGGAAGTCCTACGAGCAGTACTTC.

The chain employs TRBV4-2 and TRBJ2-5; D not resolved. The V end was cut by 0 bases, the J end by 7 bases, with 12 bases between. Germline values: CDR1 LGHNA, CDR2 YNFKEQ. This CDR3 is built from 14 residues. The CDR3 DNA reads TGTGCCAGCAGCCAAGATTTGGGCAAGCCGACCCAGTACTTC. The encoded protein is CASSQDLGKPTQYF.

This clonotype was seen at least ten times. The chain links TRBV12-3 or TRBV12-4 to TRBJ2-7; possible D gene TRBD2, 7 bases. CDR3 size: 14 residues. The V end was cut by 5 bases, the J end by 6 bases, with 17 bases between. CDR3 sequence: CASSPDGGRLEQYV. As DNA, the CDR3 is TGTGCCAGCAGTCCGGACGGGGGGCGCCTCGAGCAGTACGTC.

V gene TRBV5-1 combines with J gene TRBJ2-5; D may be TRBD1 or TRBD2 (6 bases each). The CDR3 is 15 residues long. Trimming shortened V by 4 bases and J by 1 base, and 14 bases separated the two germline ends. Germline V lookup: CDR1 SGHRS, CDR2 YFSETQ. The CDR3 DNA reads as TGCGCCAGCAGCCCGATCGAGGGGGGCCAAGAGACCCAGTACTTC. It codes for CASSPIEGGQETQYF.

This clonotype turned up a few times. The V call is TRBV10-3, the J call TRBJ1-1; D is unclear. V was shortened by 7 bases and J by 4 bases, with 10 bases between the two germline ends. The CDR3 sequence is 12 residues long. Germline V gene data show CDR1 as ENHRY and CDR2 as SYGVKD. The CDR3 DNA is TGTGCCATCAATGTCGGCACCACTGAAGCTTTCTTT. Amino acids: CAINVGTTEAFF.